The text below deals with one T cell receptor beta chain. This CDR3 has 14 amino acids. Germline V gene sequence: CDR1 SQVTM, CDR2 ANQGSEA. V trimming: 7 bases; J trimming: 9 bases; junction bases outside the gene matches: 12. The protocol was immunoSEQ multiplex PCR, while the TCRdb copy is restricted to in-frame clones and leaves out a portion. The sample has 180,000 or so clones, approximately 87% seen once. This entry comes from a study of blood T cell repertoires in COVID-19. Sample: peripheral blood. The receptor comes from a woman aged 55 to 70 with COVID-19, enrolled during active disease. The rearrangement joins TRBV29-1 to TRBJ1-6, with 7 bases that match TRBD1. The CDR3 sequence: CSAITGAVGSPLHF. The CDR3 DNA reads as TGCAGCGCAATCACAGGGGCAGTCGGTTCACCCCTCCACTTT.